A selection of T cell receptor beta chains follows, all from one sample in a study of blood T cell repertoires in COVID-19. Sequenced by immunoSEQ multiplex PCR; TCRdb stores in-frame clones only, minus some. This sample yields about 280,000 clones, of which about four fifths are seen a single time; around 5% belongs to the top ten. Sequenced input: PBMCs or T cells enriched from blood (not recorded which). These receptors came from a man in his forties who had been exposed to COVID-19. The CDR3 runs from the conserved cysteine through the conserved F or W. Fields, in order: V gene, clone size, D gene, J gene, CDR3 protein, CDR3 DNA. D genes are given only for firm matches. Size tells how often a clone was seen (once, few, many) or the class of an expanded clone, and some rows leave it out.

v_gene: TRBV2; abundance: -; d_gene: -; j_gene: TRBJ2-5; CDR3aa: CASSGTDQETQYF; CDR3nt: TGTGCCAGCAGTGGAACGGACCAAGAGACCCAGTACTTC
v_gene: TRBV7-3; abundance: -; d_gene: -; j_gene: TRBJ2-3; CDR3aa: CASSLTGLASDTQYF; CDR3nt: TGTGCCAGCAGCTTAACAGGCCTAGCATCAGATACGCAGTATTTT
v_gene: TRBV10-3; abundance: -; d_gene: TRBD1; j_gene: TRBJ1-1; CDR3aa: CAISNRGQLNTEAFF; CDR3nt: TGTGCCATCAGTAACAGGGGGCAGTTGAACACTGAAGCTTTCTTT
v_gene: TRBV18; abundance: -; d_gene: -; j_gene: TRBJ1-1; CDR3aa: CASSPRTLQGTFITEAFF; CDR3nt: TGTGCCAGCTCACCCAGGACCCTGCAGGGGACGTTTATAACTGAAGCTTTCTTT
v_gene: TRBV21-1; abundance: -; d_gene: -; j_gene: TRBJ1-4; CDR3aa: CASRGTPTILNEKLFF; CDR3nt: TGTGCCAGCAGGGGGACACCGACCATTCTTAATGAAAAACTGTTTTTT
v_gene: TRBV2; abundance: -; d_gene: -; j_gene: TRBJ2-1; CDR3aa: CASRATPGNEQFF; CDR3nt: TGTGCCAGCAGGGCGACACCAGGGAATGAGCAGTTCTTC
v_gene: TRBV30; abundance: -; d_gene: -; j_gene: TRBJ1-1; CDR3aa: CAWSVGSWGTEAFF; CDR3nt: TGTGCCTGGAGTGTGGGGAGCTGGGGCACTGAAGCTTTCTTT
v_gene: TRBV28; abundance: -; d_gene: TRBD1; j_gene: TRBJ1-1; CDR3aa: CASRRTGGEAEAFF; CDR3nt: TGTGCCAGCAGGCGGACAGGGGGCGAGGCTGAAGCTTTCTTT
v_gene: TRBV3-1/TRBV3-2; abundance: -; d_gene: TRBD2; j_gene: TRBJ2-3; CDR3aa: CASSQAAGTSTDTQYF; CDR3nt: TGTGCCAGCAGCCAGGCAGCGGGAACTAGCACAGATACGCAGTATTTT
v_gene: TRBV5-4; abundance: -; d_gene: TRBD1; j_gene: TRBJ1-1; CDR3aa: CASSLDRGAEAFF; CDR3nt: TGTGCCAGCAGCTTGGACAGGGGGGCTGAAGCTTTCTTT
v_gene: TRBV19; abundance: -; d_gene: TRBD1; j_gene: TRBJ1-5; CDR3aa: CASSGGQGRIQPQHF; CDR3nt: TGTGCCAGTAGCGGGGGACAGGGTCGTATTCAGCCCCAGCATTTT
v_gene: TRBV10-3; abundance: -; d_gene: TRBD2; j_gene: TRBJ2-5; CDR3aa: CAIGPGLAGEETQYF; CDR3nt: TGTGCCATCGGCCCGGGACTAGCGGGAGAAGAGACCCAGTACTTC
v_gene: TRBV4-1; abundance: -; d_gene: -; j_gene: TRBJ1-2; CDR3aa: CASSQEGQGRIYGYTF; CDR3nt: TGCGCCAGCAGCCAAGAGGGGCAGGGTCGGATCTATGGCTACACCTTC
v_gene: TRBV6-1; abundance: -; d_gene: -; j_gene: TRBJ1-1; CDR3aa: CASSEALGNRGTEAFF; CDR3nt: TGTGCCAGCAGTGAAGCGCTTGGGAATAGGGGCACTGAAGCTTTCTTT
v_gene: TRBV5-4; abundance: -; d_gene: -; j_gene: TRBJ2-7; CDR3aa: CSRGTNPYEQYF; CDR3nt: TGTTCGAGGGGGACCAACCCCTACGAGCAGTACTTC
v_gene: TRBV6-5; abundance: -; d_gene: TRBD2; j_gene: TRBJ2-3; CDR3aa: CASSYSSGSVAGTQYF; CDR3nt: TGTGCCAGCAGTTACTCTAGCGGGAGTGTTGCGGGTACGCAGTATTTT
v_gene: TRBV11-2; abundance: -; d_gene: TRBD2; j_gene: TRBJ2-3; CDR3aa: CASSRNAGVTQYF; CDR3nt: TGTGCCAGCAGCCGGAATGCGGGGGTTACGCAGTATTTT
v_gene: TRBV7-3; abundance: -; d_gene: -; j_gene: TRBJ1-1; CDR3aa: CASSLGTGRTEAFF; CDR3nt: TGTGCCAGCAGCTTGGGCACAGGGAGAACTGAAGCTTTCTTT
v_gene: TRBV18; abundance: -; d_gene: TRBD1; j_gene: TRBJ1-5; CDR3aa: CASSPSGGASNQPQHF; CDR3nt: TGTGCCAGCTCACCTTCAGGGGGCGCGAGCAATCAGCCCCAGCATTTT
v_gene: TRBV6-1; abundance: -; d_gene: -; j_gene: TRBJ2-7; CDR3aa: CASSEGRVGAYEQYF; CDR3nt: TGTGCCAGCAGTGAGGGCAGGGTTGGGGCCTACGAGCAGTACTTC
v_gene: TRBV7-6; abundance: -; d_gene: TRBD2; j_gene: TRBJ2-2; CDR3aa: CASSFIAGNTGELFF; CDR3nt: TGTGCCAGCAGCTTTATAGCGGGGAACACCGGGGAGCTGTTTTTT
v_gene: TRBV6-5; abundance: -; d_gene: TRBD1; j_gene: TRBJ1-5; CDR3aa: CASSFRDRHNQPQHF; CDR3nt: TGTGCCAGCAGTTTTCGGGACAGACACAATCAGCCCCAGCATTTT
v_gene: TRBV4-1; abundance: -; d_gene: TRBD2; j_gene: TRBJ2-7; CDR3aa: CASSQEISGGSLYEQYF; CDR3nt: TGCGCCAGCAGCCAAGAGATTTCCGGCGGGAGCTTGTACGAGCAGTACTTC
v_gene: TRBV5-4; abundance: -; d_gene: -; j_gene: TRBJ2-5; CDR3aa: CASSSARHQKETQYF; CDR3nt: TGTGCCAGCAGTTCTGCGAGACACCAGAAAGAGACCCAGTACTTC
v_gene: TRBV12-3/TRBV12-4; abundance: once; d_gene: -; j_gene: TRBJ1-3; CDR3aa: CASSSGSGNTIYF; CDR3nt: TGTGCCAGCAGTTCAGGGTCTGGAAACACCATATATTTT
v_gene: TRBV19; abundance: -; d_gene: -; j_gene: TRBJ2-7; CDR3aa: CASSIRHSSGTQTYEQYF; CDR3nt: TGTGCCAGTAGTATACGTCACTCTTCCGGGACACAGACCTACGAGCAGTACTTC
v_gene: TRBV30; abundance: -; d_gene: TRBD1; j_gene: TRBJ1-6; CDR3aa: CAWSEPGTDDSPLHF; CDR3nt: TGTGCCTGGAGTGAACCAGGGACAGACGATTCACCCCTCCACTTT
v_gene: TRBV5-1; abundance: many; d_gene: -; j_gene: TRBJ2-5; CDR3aa: CASSPTGGGETQYF; CDR3nt: TGCGCCAGCAGCCCCACGGGGGGCGGCGAGACCCAGTACTTC
v_gene: TRBV5-1; abundance: -; d_gene: TRBD2; j_gene: TRBJ2-5; CDR3aa: CASGLAGVRETQYF; CDR3nt: TGCGCCAGCGGATTAGCGGGAGTACGAGAGACCCAGTACTTC
v_gene: TRBV11-2; abundance: -; d_gene: TRBD1; j_gene: TRBJ1-2; CDR3aa: CASSLDRDYGYTF; CDR3nt: TGTGCCAGCAGCTTGGACAGGGACTATGGCTACACCTTC
v_gene: TRBV4-2; abundance: -; d_gene: TRBD2; j_gene: TRBJ2-3; CDR3aa: CASSRRPGLEKDTQYF; CDR3nt: TGTGCCAGCAGCCGTAGACCGGGACTAGAGAAGGATACGCAGTATTTT
v_gene: TRBV3-1/TRBV3-2; abundance: -; d_gene: TRBD2; j_gene: TRBJ2-6; CDR3aa: CASKRDPSWGANVLTF; CDR3nt: TGTGCCAGCAAGCGGGACCCATCGTGGGGGGCCAACGTCCTGACTTTC
v_gene: TRBV24-1; abundance: -; d_gene: TRBD2; j_gene: TRBJ2-3; CDR3aa: CATSGLGGDTQYF; CDR3nt: TGTGCCACCAGTGGTTTGGGGGGGGATACGCAGTATTTT
v_gene: TRBV6-5; abundance: few; d_gene: -; j_gene: TRBJ1-5; CDR3aa: CASNNQANQPQHF; CDR3nt: TGTGCCAGCAATAACCAGGCTAATCAGCCCCAGCATTTT
v_gene: TRBV19; abundance: -; d_gene: -; j_gene: TRBJ1-2; CDR3aa: CASSPGINYGYTF; CDR3nt: TGTGCCAGTAGTCCGGGTATTAACTATGGCTACACCTTC
v_gene: TRBV12-3/TRBV12-4; abundance: -; d_gene: -; j_gene: TRBJ1-5; CDR3aa: CASSFPAGRVQHF; CDR3nt: TGTGCCAGCAGTTTCCCCGCGGGGCGGGTACAGCATTTT
v_gene: TRBV6-5; abundance: -; d_gene: -; j_gene: TRBJ2-1; CDR3aa: CASNERGNEQFF; CDR3nt: TGTGCCAGCAACGAACGGGGGAATGAGCAGTTCTTC
v_gene: TRBV10-3; abundance: -; d_gene: -; j_gene: TRBJ2-1; CDR3aa: CAIQGNHNEQFF; CDR3nt: TGTGCCATCCAGGGGAACCACAATGAGCAGTTCTTC
v_gene: TRBV19; abundance: -; d_gene: TRBD1; j_gene: TRBJ1-2; CDR3aa: CASKTPGQHYGYTF; CDR3nt: TGTGCCAGTAAGACCCCGGGACAGCACTATGGCTACACCTTC
v_gene: TRBV5-6; abundance: -; d_gene: -; j_gene: TRBJ1-1; CDR3aa: CASSLWGAEAFF; CDR3nt: TGTGCCAGCAGCTTGTGGGGGGCTGAAGCTTTCTTT
v_gene: TRBV27; abundance: -; d_gene: -; j_gene: TRBJ2-2; CDR3aa: CASSLPVVGELFF; CDR3nt: TGTGCCAGCAGTTTACCCGTTGTGGGGGAGCTGTTTTTT
v_gene: TRBV19; abundance: -; d_gene: -; j_gene: TRBJ1-2; CDR3aa: CASTPPDRLLYGYTF; CDR3nt: TGTGCCAGTACCCCCCCGGACAGACTGCTCTATGGCTACACCTTC
v_gene: TRBV7-9; abundance: -; d_gene: TRBD2; j_gene: TRBJ2-3; CDR3aa: CASLPSGGRTDTQYF; CDR3nt: TGTGCCAGCCTTCCTAGCGGGGGCCGCACAGATACGCAGTATTTT
v_gene: TRBV5-5; abundance: -; d_gene: -; j_gene: TRBJ1-1; CDR3aa: CASINLGDTEAFF; CDR3nt: TGTGCCAGCATAAATTTGGGAGACACTGAAGCTTTCTTT
v_gene: TRBV6-5; abundance: once; d_gene: -; j_gene: TRBJ1-5; CDR3aa: CASSGRGFGQPQHF; CDR3nt: TGTGCCAGCAGCGGCAGGGGCTTTGGGCAGCCCCAGCATTTT
v_gene: TRBV5-1; abundance: -; d_gene: -; j_gene: TRBJ1-1; CDR3aa: CASRVSPGNTEAFF; CDR3nt: TGCGCCAGCAGAGTCTCACCGGGGAACACTGAAGCTTTCTTT